This T cell receptor (beta chain) was identified in a study of early T cells in non-severe SARS-CoV-2 infection. About the study: Sequencing targeted bulk RNA from unsorted whole blood, leaving chains unpaired.

The CDR3 runs 14 residues. CDR1 SGHAT and CDR2 FQNNGV come from the germline V gene. V was pared by 5 bases and J by 6 bases, with 17 bases between. Note on this clonotype: Its target is not known.

Study-level findings and limits: VDJdb matching favored anti-spike CD8 responses, missing private and CD4 specificities.

Attached unique molecular identifiers marked individual cDNA molecules. TCRdb recomputed calls from the 5' RACE reads with MiXCR, one row per CDR3 protein. The sample records 74,000 or so distinct CDR3 sequences, 11% being singletons. This chain links TRBV11-2 with TRBJ2-7; D is tentatively TRBD1 or TRBD2 (5 bases each). Sequencing was carried out using whole blood. The clonotype was recovered from an adult who was a healthcare worker with PCR-confirmed SARS-CoV-2 infection or an uninfected control (not recorded which). For the CDR3, the DNA is TGTGCCAGCAGCCCCGGACCGGGACGTCTCGAGCAGTACTTC. Amino acids: CASSPGPGRLEQYF.